Below are 26 T cell receptor beta chains sequenced from a single sample in a study of blood T cell repertoires in COVID-19. Only in-frame clones appear in the TCRdb table, and some are missing; sequencing was by immunoSEQ multiplex PCR. The table has over 150,000 clones, under 80% seen once. Specimen: peripheral blood. The receptors stem from a man aged 70 or older with acute or convalescent COVID-19.

The chain couples TRBV27 to TRBJ1-1, with a possible D match to TRBD1 (5 bases). CDR3 size: 14 residues. V was clipped by 3 bases and J by 7 bases, with 15 bases between them. CDR1 MNHEY and CDR2 SMNVEV come from the germline V gene (reference sequence). The CDR3 loop reads CASSFPGARGEAFF. The DNA for the CDR3 is TGTGCCAGCAGTTTCCCCGGGGCGCGGGGTGAAGCTTTCTTT.

The V gene is TRBV25-1, the J gene TRBJ1-2; 7 nucleotides agree with TRBD1. CDR1 and CDR2 (germline): MGHDK, SYGVNS. With 1 base clipped from V and 6 bases from J, the junction kept 14 bases outside the gene matches. This CDR3 is 17 amino acids long. The CDR3 sequence is CASSESFLTGTENGYTF. In nucleotides, the CDR3 is TGTGCCAGCAGTGAATCCTTTCTAACTGGGACAGAAAATGGCTACACCTTC.

The chain employs TRBV6-5 and TRBJ1-5; no firm D call. The CDR3 runs to 13 residues. V lost 0 bases, J lost 6 bases, and 6 bases lay in between. Looked up from germline, CDR1 is MNHEY and CDR2 is SVGAGI. CDR3 in amino acids: CASSYSTLQPQHF. The CDR3 DNA sequence: TGTGCCAGCAGTTACTCGACTCTTCAGCCCCAGCATTTT.

This sequence joins TRBV24-1 and TRBJ1-5; possible D gene TRBD1, 6 bases. Germline V gene lookup returns CDR1 KGHDR and CDR2 SFDVKD. The CDR3 sequence is 15 residues long. V lost 2 bases to trimming and J lost 4 bases, with 11 bases between them. CDR3 bases: TGTGCCACCAGTGATTCGGGGGGCCTTAATCAGCCCCAGCATTTT. It encodes CATSDSGGLNQPQHF.

The V and J genes are TRBV10-1 and TRBJ2-2; 10 bases match TRBD1. Trimming at V came to 5 bases and at J to 6 bases, leaving 6 bases not matched to a gene. There are 15 residues in the CDR3. The germline CDR1 and CDR2 sequences are WNHNN and SYGVQD (reference sequence). CDR3 bases: TGCGCCAGCAGTACCGGGACAGGGGTCTCCGGGGAGCTGTTTTTT. This codes for CASSTGTGVSGELFF.

The chain employs TRBV10-1 and TRBJ1-2, with a possible D match to TRBD1 (6 bases). This CDR3 spans 14 amino acids. Germline CDR1 and CDR2: WNHNN and SYGVQD (reference sequence). V was clipped by 0 bases and J by 1 base, with 6 bases between them. The DNA of the CDR3 is TGCGCCAGCAGTGAGTCCAGGGGTAACTATGGCTACACCTTC. Protein sequence: CASSESRGNYGYTF.

The rearrangement joins TRBV9 to TRBJ2-7; TRBD1 agrees at 8 bases. Per the germline V gene, CDR1 is SGDLS and CDR2 is YYNGEE. With 4 bases clipped from V and 4 bases from J, the junction kept 7 bases outside the gene matches. The CDR3 loop spans 14 amino acids. CDR3 DNA sequence: TGTGCCAGCAGCCGGGGGCAGGGGGCTTACGAGCAGTACTTC. The encoded protein is CASSRGQGAYEQYF.

The sample holds one count of this clone. The V call is TRBV15, the J call TRBJ2-5; 7 bases agree with TRBD1. CDR1 is LNHNV and CDR2 is YYDKDF in the germline V gene (reference sequence). This CDR3 spans 14 amino acids. With 3 bases clipped from V and 3 bases from J, the junction kept 4 bases outside the gene matches. CDR3 sequence (DNA): TGTGCCACCAGCAGGGGGGACAGCGAAGAGACCCAGTACTTC. This codes for CATSRGDSEETQYF.

This chain uses TRBV19 with TRBJ1-4; 7 nucleotides line up with TRBD1. There are 15 residues in the CDR3. V trimming: 4 bases; J trimming: 5 bases; junction bases outside the gene matches: 7. The germline V gene has CDR1 LNHDA and CDR2 SQIVND (reference sequence). CDR3 bases: TGTGCCAGTAGTACTCCGACAGGGACAAATGAAAAACTGTTTTTT. This translates into CASSTPTGTNEKLFF.

This clone was counted only a few times. The V and J genes are TRBV18 and TRBJ2-2, with TRBD2 as a possible D gene (5 bases). This CDR3 is built from 14 residues. The V end lost 3 bases, the J end lost 7 bases, and 12 bases lay between the germline ends. Per the germline V gene, CDR1 is KGHSH and CDR2 is LQKENI. The CDR3 region has the DNA TGTGCCAGCTCACCTGCAGGAGGTAACGGGGAGCTGTTTTTT. Translated, it gives CASSPAGGNGELFF.

CDR3: CASDSYRGYANYGYTF. DNA of the CDR3: TGTGCCAGCGATTCCTACCGGGGATACGCCAACTATGGCTACACCTTC. The V gene is TRBV28, the J gene TRBJ1-2; the D is unclear. CDR1 and CDR2 (germline): MDHEN, SYDVKM. V was clipped by 8 bases and J by 2 bases, with 21 bases between them. This CDR3 has 16 residues.

Details on this clone: At one of its ends the junction is not consistent with the germline gene, which may arise from a read error. The chain joins TRBV5-1 to TRBJ1-1; tentative D call: TRBD1 (5 bases). Germline V lookup: CDR1 SGHRS, CDR2 YFSETQ. This CDR3 is built from 15 residues. CDR3 region: CASRLEGTLNTEAFF. As DNA, the CDR3 is TGCGCCAGCAGGTTGGAGGGGACTTTAAACACTGAAGCTTTCTTT.

This clone was detected only a few times. The rearrangement uses TRBV4-2 and TRBJ2-7, with a weak D call TRBD1 (5 bases). V was trimmed by 1 base and J by 0 bases, leaving 7 bases between them. The CDR3 loop spans 14 amino acids. The germline V gene encodes CDR1 LGHNA and CDR2 YNFKEQ. In DNA form, the CDR3 reads TGTGCCAGCAGCCAAGGGACAACCTCCTACGAGCAGTACTTC. It translates to CASSQGTTSYEQYF.

The rearrangement links TRBV7-9 to TRBJ2-5; unclear D gene. V lost 5 bases and J lost 2, with 9 bases in between. The CDR3 is 13 amino acids. The germline V gene has CDR1 SEHNR and CDR2 FQNEAQ (reference sequence). The CDR3 bases are TGTGCCAGCAGCCCACCGGGTCAAGAGACCCAGTACTTC. This encodes CASSPPGQETQYF.

This sequence joins TRBV7-9 and TRBJ2-5; 8 bases align to TRBD2. Germline CDR1 reads SEHNR; CDR2 reads FQNEAQ (reference sequence). The CDR3 contains 14 residues. V shed 1 base, J shed 3 bases, and the junction held 1 base outside the gene matches. CDR3 DNA: TGTGCCAGCAGCTTAGTACTAGCGGAAGAGACCCAGTACTTC. Its translation is CASSLVLAEETQYF. Full variable domain (outside the CDR3, taken from reference TRBV7-9 and TRBJ2-5): DTGVSQNPRHKITKRGQNVTFRCDPISEHNRLYWYRQTLGQGPEFLTYFQNEAQLEKSRLLSDRFSAERPKGSFSTLEIQRTEQGDSAMYLCASSLVLAEETQYFGPGTRLLVL.

V usage is TRBV27 and J usage is TRBJ1-4; 7 bases map to TRBD1. The germline gives CDR1 MNHEY, CDR2 SMNVEV (reference sequence). Germline trimming cut 6 bases from V and 3 bases from J; bases unmatched to any gene: 7. CDR3 size: 15 residues. Here the CDR3 DNA reads TGTGCCAGCAGACGACAGGGTGGTTCTAATGAAAAACTGTTTTTT. Translating it yields CASRRQGGSNEKLFF.

This clone was counted only a few times. The V and J genes are TRBV6-6 and TRBJ1-5; D might be TRBD1 (6 bases). Germline values: CDR1 MNHNY, CDR2 SVGAGI (reference sequence). With 5 bases removed from V and 2 bases from J, the gap between germline ends came to 13 bases. The CDR3 is 15 amino acids. CDR3 in amino acids: CASSPTGSGNQPQHF. As DNA, the CDR3 is TGTGCCAGCAGTCCGACAGGTTCCGGCAATCAGCCCCAGCATTTT.

The gene calls are TRBV5-6 and TRBJ2-4; D gene unclear. The CDR3 spans 13 residues. V dropped 3 bases and J dropped 7 bases, with 11 bases sitting between them. The germline gives CDR1 SGHDT, CDR2 YYEEEE. The CDR3 reads CASSSVAQNIQYF. DNA for the CDR3: TGTGCCAGCAGCTCCGTGGCCCAGAACATTCAGTACTTC.

Here the CDR3 reads CATSRVGVGSPGLAGGPQETQYF. The CDR3 DNA sequence: TGTGCCACCAGCAGAGTAGGGGTGGGGTCCCCGGGACTAGCGGGAGGGCCTCAAGAGACCCAGTACTTC. This chain connects TRBV15 to TRBJ2-5; the match to TRBD2 covers 16 bases. The V gene's germline CDR1 is LNHNV and CDR2 YYDKDF (reference sequence). V shed 1 base and J 2 bases; nucleotides not matched to a gene: 19. This CDR3 is 23 amino acids long.

The chain uses TRBV5-1 and TRBJ2-1; 7 bases are shared with TRBD2. V dropped 5 bases and J dropped 4; count of bases not matched to a gene: 9. Germline V gene lookup returns CDR1 SGHRS and CDR2 YFSETQ. This CDR3 spans 15 amino acids. In DNA form, the CDR3 reads TGCGCCAGCAGTCCGAATAGCGGGTCATACAATGAGCAGTTCTTC. Its translation: CASSPNSGSYNEQFF.

This rearrangement joins TRBV7-9 to TRBJ2-1; 10 bases are shared with TRBD2. The ends lost 0 bases at V and 7 bases at J; junction bases unmatched: 6. The germline gives CDR1 SEHNR, CDR2 FQNEAQ (reference sequence). There are 16 residues in the CDR3. As DNA, the CDR3 is TGTGCCAGCAGCTTAGCCCTAGCGGGAGTCGATAATGAGCAGTTCTTC. Translation: CASSLALAGVDNEQFF.

The chain combines TRBV18 with TRBJ1-1, with D possibly matching TRBD1 (6 bases). Germline-derived CDR1 and CDR2 are KGHSH and LQKENI. V was cut by 0 bases and J by 5 bases, with 10 bases left in between. The CDR3 totals 14 residues. CDR3 DNA sequence: TGTGCCAGCTCACCACCGGCAGGGGAGACTGAAGCTTTCTTT. Protein product: CASSPPAGETEAFF.

The chain is built from TRBV5-5 and TRBJ1-5; D perhaps matches TRBD1 (6 bases). Trimming removed 2 bases from V and 0 bases from J, with 9 bases in between. Germline-derived CDR1 and CDR2 are SGHKS and YYEKEE (reference sequence). The CDR3 length is 15 residues. The CDR3 DNA reads as TGTGCCAGCAGCTTCCGGACAGATAGCAATCAGCCCCAGCATTTT. Translating it yields CASSFRTDSNQPQHF.

The gene calls are TRBV19 and TRBJ1-4; D gene unclear. The germline V gene encodes CDR1 LNHDA and CDR2 SQIVND (reference sequence). The CDR3 length is 17 residues. Trimming removed 5 bases from V and 0 bases from J, with 16 bases in between. The CDR3 sequence: CASSELVRKATNEKLFF. The CDR3 DNA reads as TGTGCCAGTAGTGAGTTGGTCAGGAAGGCAACTAATGAAAAACTGTTTTTT.

The rearrangement links TRBV7-2 to TRBJ1-4; unclear D gene. The CDR3 length is 15 residues. Germline V gives CDR1 SGHTA, CDR2 FQGNSA. With 1 base removed from V and 7 bases from J, the gap between germline ends came to 13 bases. Here the CDR3 DNA reads TGTGCCAGCAGCTTAGTTGGAGGAGTAGGTGAAAAACTGTTTTTT. Translated: CASSLVGGVGEKLFF.

V and J are TRBV19 and TRBJ1-5; TRBD1 might be the D (5 bases). The CDR3 runs to 16 residues. The germline CDR1 and CDR2 sequences are LNHDA and SQIVND (reference sequence). The V and J ends lost 3 bases and 0 bases respectively, with 12 bases between them. CDR3 in DNA: TGTGCCAGTAGTATTTTGGGGGAGGGTAGCAATCAGCCCCAGCATTTT. This translates into CASSILGEGSNQPQHF.